This TCR beta chain was profiled in a study of response to subunit inactivated influenza vaccine. Broader study findings: Each seasonal influenza vaccination, the authors suggested, recruits few new T cells.

TCRdb called the RT-PCR reads again in MiXCR, with one record for every CDR3 protein. This table has around 300,000 distinct CDR3 sequences, 22% appearing once. V was trimmed by 0 bases and J by 0 bases, leaving 16 bases between them. The CDR3 runs to 18 residues. CDR1 LGHDT and CDR2 YNNKEL come from the germline V gene (reference sequence). Concerning this clonotype itself: Its antigen is unknown.

This rearrangement joins TRBV3-1 to TRBJ2-3, with D possibly being TRBD2 (6 bases). This sample comprised PBMCs from blood, obtained less than 22 months after vaccination. This clonotype was obtained from a man aged 45 to 70 who received an inactivated influenza vaccine. The chain's CDR3 is CASSQDPPSAASTDTQYF. CDR3 nucleotides: TGTGCCAGCAGCCAAGATCCCCCTAGCGCCGCTAGCACAGATACGCAGTATTTT.